Each of the 20 T cell receptor beta chains below was sequenced from the same sample in a study of blood T cell repertoires in COVID-19 (dated by TCRdb to the early 2020s). Receptor amplification or capture employed the immunoSEQ multiplex PCR assay. Entries here come from immuneACCESS through TCRdb and include only in-frame sequences with V and J called. Some clones fail to appear in such tables; in the studies checked, an unresolved V gene covers under half of the shortfall, and the cause of the remainder is unknown. Across this sample there are about 500,000 clones, with roughly nine tenths seen only once. Roughly 8% of the sample is in the top ten clones. The source material was peripheral blood. These receptors were taken from a woman in her forties or fifties with COVID-19, enrolled during active disease.

The rearrangement uses TRBV10-3 and TRBJ1-1; 8 bases match TRBD1. Looked up from germline, CDR1 is ENHRY and CDR2 is SYGVKD. The CDR3 is 13 residues long. V lost 11 bases, J lost 2 bases, and 7 bases stayed unmatched. As DNA, the CDR3 is TGTGCCGTCTCAGGGGGCTTTAACACTGAAGCTTTCTTT. Translated, it gives CAVSGGFNTEAFF.

The V gene is TRBV11-3, the J gene TRBJ2-7; D possibly corresponds to TRBD2 (6 bases). Trimming pared 8 bases from V and 5 bases from J, leaving 16 bases between. The CDR3 is 13 residues long. In germline, CDR1 is SGHNT, CDR2 YENEEA. Here the CDR3 reads CASSAGRANEQYF. In DNA form, the CDR3 reads TGTGCCAGCTCCGCGGGAAGGGCCAACGAGCAGTACTTC.

V usage is TRBV29-1 and J usage is TRBJ1-2, with D possibly being TRBD1 (5 bases). Looked up from germline, CDR1 is SQVTM and CDR2 is ANQGSEA. The CDR3 is 15 residues long. V was cut by 0 bases and J by 8 bases, with 19 bases left in between. This CDR3 reads CSVEDPTLQGGGYTF. Written as DNA, the CDR3 is TGCAGCGTTGAAGATCCCACTCTTCAGGGAGGAGGCTACACCTTC.

V usage is TRBV2 and J usage is TRBJ2-7, with 9 bases aligning to TRBD1. The ends lost 5 bases at V and 3 bases at J; junction bases unmatched: 5. CDR1 and CDR2 from the germline V gene are SNHLY and FYNNEI. The CDR3 runs to 14 residues. CDR3 region: CASSSRQGDYEQYF. The CDR3 DNA sequence: TGTGCCAGCAGTTCGCGACAGGGGGACTACGAGCAGTACTTC.

This rearrangement joins TRBV7-9 to TRBJ2-7; D is ambiguous. Germline values: CDR1 SEHNR, CDR2 FQNEAQ (reference sequence). The CDR3 spans 18 residues. V was pared by 3 bases and J by 0 bases, with 21 bases between. The CDR3 reads CASSFLRSNRVSSYEQYF. The CDR3 DNA sequence: TGTGCCAGCAGCTTCTTAAGAAGTAATCGGGTCAGCTCCTACGAGCAGTACTTC.

The J gene is TRBJ1-2, the V gene TRBV30, with D possibly TRBD1 on 6 matching bases. The CDR3 totals 15 residues. V lost 1 base and J 6 bases, leaving 18 bases between the germline ends. CDR1 and CDR2 (germline): GTSNPN, SVGIG (reference sequence). The CDR3 bases are TGTGCCTGGAGTGAAGTGGTGGGGGGGGCGCATGGCTACACCTTC. Amino acids: CAWSEVVGGAHGYTF.

This clone was picked up one time. The chain couples TRBV7-9 to TRBJ2-3; D is possibly TRBD2 (5 bases). This CDR3 is built from 13 residues. V lost 5 bases, J lost 8 bases, and 14 bases lay in between. The germline V gene has CDR1 SEHNR and CDR2 FQNEAQ (reference sequence). The chain's CDR3 is CASSVSGDSTQYF. The CDR3 nucleotides are TGTGCCAGCAGCGTCTCCGGGGATAGTACGCAGTATTTT.

The chain is built from TRBV9 and TRBJ1-1; D is unresolved. This CDR3 region has 16 residues. The V gene's germline CDR1 is SGDLS and CDR2 YYNGEE. Trimming stripped 0 bases from V and 3 bases from J, with 15 bases between. CDR3 protein: CASSVVSGLSYTEAFF. CDR3 coding DNA: TGTGCCAGCAGCGTAGTTTCAGGCCTTTCGTACACTGAAGCTTTCTTT.

The chain recombines TRBV30 with TRBJ1-1; D is unresolved. With 2 bases removed from V and 3 bases from J, the gap between germline ends came to 13 bases. Germline CDR1 and CDR2: GTSNPN and SVGIG (reference sequence). This CDR3 contains 14 residues. The CDR3 loop reads CAWSPVVSDTEAFF. In nucleotides, the CDR3 is TGTGCCTGGAGTCCCGTCGTGTCGGACACTGAAGCTTTCTTT.

The chain carries TRBV4-1 and TRBJ2-1; 8 nucleotides align to TRBD2. CDR3 length equals 15 residues. The V gene end was trimmed by 1 base and the J gene end by 4 bases; junction bases not matched to a gene: 3. Germline CDR1 is MGHRA and CDR2 is YSYEKL. CDR3: CASSQARGAYNEQFF. For the CDR3, the DNA is TGCGCCAGCAGCCAAGCGCGGGGGGCGTACAATGAGCAGTTCTTC.

This chain uses TRBV4-2 with TRBJ1-3; D might be TRBD1 (6 bases). CDR3 length: 14 amino acids. Germline CDR1 reads LGHNA; CDR2 reads YNFKEQ. Trimming cost V 4 bases and J 6 bases, with 13 bases left between them. For the CDR3, the DNA is TGTGCCAGCAGCCCGGACAGAAACAAAAACACCATATATTTT. Protein: CASSPDRNKNTIYF.

V is TRBV19 and J is TRBJ1-4, with D possibly matching TRBD1 (5 bases). Germline-derived CDR1 and CDR2 are LNHDA and SQIVND (reference sequence). The CDR3 has 14 residues. V was cut by 3 bases and J by 4 bases, with 9 bases left in between. The CDR3: CASSMRGINEKLFF. Written as DNA, the CDR3 is TGTGCCAGTAGTATGCGGGGGATTAATGAAAAACTGTTTTTT.

The chain employs TRBV30 and TRBJ1-4; D might be TRBD1 (5 bases). The CDR3 is 13 residues long. V was trimmed by 7 bases and J by 0 bases, leaving 9 bases between them. The germline V gene encodes CDR1 GTSNPN and CDR2 SVGIG (reference sequence). The CDR3: CASTATTNEKLFF. The CDR3 DNA is TGTGCCTCGACAGCTACAACTAATGAAAAACTGTTTTTT. Together with reference TRBV30 and TRBJ1-4, the CDR3 gives the full variable domain: SQTIHQWPATLVQPVGSPLSLECTVEGTSNPNLYWYRQAAGRGLQLLFYSVGIGQISSEVPQNLSASRPQDRQFILSSKKLLLSDSGFYLCASTATTNEKLFFGSGTQLSVL.

This rearrangement joins TRBV6-5 to TRBJ1-4; D is ambiguous. V lost 6 bases, J lost 3 bases, and 5 bases lay in between. The CDR3 loop spans 12 amino acids. The germline CDR1 and CDR2 sequences are MNHEY and SVGAGI. CDR3 region: CASRTANEKLFF. CDR3 DNA: TGTGCCAGCAGAACGGCTAATGAAAAACTGTTTTTT.

This clone was recorded only once. The chain is built from TRBV6-4 and TRBJ2-7; perhaps TRBD1 as D (5 bases). The CDR3 runs to 13 residues. V was pared by 5 bases and J by 2 bases, with 10 bases between. CDR1 and CDR2 (germline): MRHNA, SNTAGT. In DNA form, the CDR3 reads TGTGCCAGCAGTTTACAGGCCACCTACGAGCAGTACTTC. It encodes CASSLQATYEQYF.

The rearrangement links TRBV28 to TRBJ1-1, with TRBD1 as a possible D gene (6 bases). The V gene's germline CDR1 is MDHEN and CDR2 SYDVKM. CDR3 length: 14 amino acids. V was cut by 1 base and J by 4 bases, with 10 bases left in between. The CDR3 DNA sequence: TGTGCCAGCAGTTTATCACAGGGTACCACTGAAGCTTTCTTT. It codes for CASSLSQGTTEAFF.

The chain is built from TRBV20-1 and TRBJ2-5; TRBD2 is a possible D gene (6 bases). This CDR3 spans 11 amino acids. Germline V CDR1 and CDR2: DFQATT, SNEGSKA (reference sequence). V was pared by 7 bases and J by 4 bases, with 10 bases between. The CDR3 DNA reads TGCAGTGTCGGGACTCTAGAGACCCAGTACTTC. Its translation: CSVGTLETQYF.

V usage is TRBV5-8 and J usage is TRBJ1-1; D possibly corresponds to TRBD1 (6 bases). The CDR3 length is 16 residues. Trimming cost V 4 bases and J 0 bases, with 16 bases left between them. Germline V gene sequence: CDR1 SGHTS, CDR2 YDEGEE. Written as DNA, the CDR3 is TGTGCCAGCAGCGCAGGACAGTACACCATGAACACTGAAGCTTTCTTT. It translates to CASSAGQYTMNTEAFF.

This chain links TRBV2 with TRBJ1-1; a weak D match, TRBD1 (5 bases). Germline V gene lookup returns CDR1 SNHLY and CDR2 FYNNEI. This CDR3 has 10 residues. Trimming removed 6 bases at V and 6 bases at J, with 5 bases between. In DNA form, the CDR3 reads TGTGCCAGCAGGGGGCCTGAAGCTTTCTTT. Translated: CASRGPEAFF.

This chain joins TRBV27 and TRBJ2-2; TRBD2 is a possible D gene (6 bases). This CDR3 is built from 16 residues. The germline V and J ends were trimmed by 1 base and 6 bases, with 15 bases remaining between them. Germline V gives CDR1 MNHEY, CDR2 SMNVEV (reference sequence). DNA for the CDR3: TGTGCCAGCAGTTTATTAGGACCCCGGAGGGCCGGGGAGCTGTTTTTT. Translating gives CASSLLGPRRAGELFF.